One and the same sample provided the 22 T cell receptor beta chains below, sequenced in a study of cytomegalovirus exposure and HLA in healthy donors. PCR involved 60 Vbeta and 13 Jbeta primers. Libraries were prepared by immunoSEQ multiplex PCR; TCRdb keeps only in-frame clonotypes and omits some of them. Here the sample spans about 220,000 clones, roughly 82% being singletons. The sequenced sample consisted of PBMCs. These receptors were collected from a woman aged 40-49 years in good health and CMV-seropositive.

V usage is TRBV7-3 and J usage is TRBJ1-1; perhaps TRBD1 as D (5 bases). Germline values: CDR1 SGHTA, CDR2 FQGTGA. CDR3 length: 15 residues. Trimming stripped 5 bases from V and 4 bases from J, with 17 bases between. In DNA, the CDR3 is TGTGCCAGCAGCCCGCCGGGGGGAGGTAGCACTGAAGCTTTCTTT. This encodes CASSPPGGGSTEAFF.

The rearrangement uses TRBV29-1 and TRBJ2-7, with 9 bases fitting TRBD1. The CDR3 extends over 13 amino acids. The trim removed 5 bases at V and 7 bases at J, leaving 9 bases unmatched. In germline, CDR1 is SQVTM, CDR2 ANQGSEA. The CDR3 spells CSVTTGGAGEQYF. The CDR3 DNA reads as TGCAGCGTTACTACAGGGGGCGCGGGGGAGCAGTACTTC.

V and J are TRBV7-9 and TRBJ1-6; D possibly corresponds to TRBD1 (6 bases). The ends were cut back, 5 bases at V and 9 bases at J, with 20 bases in the middle. CDR3 length: 16 amino acids. The germline gives CDR1 SEHNR, CDR2 FQNEAQ (reference sequence). This CDR3 is CASSPRGGDSTSPLHF. CDR3 nucleotides: TGTGCCAGCAGCCCCCGTGGGGGCGACAGTACTTCACCCCTCCACTTT.

The chain uses TRBV9 and TRBJ2-3, with 7 bases matching TRBD2. The CDR3 contains 16 residues. Germline V gene data show CDR1 as SGDLS and CDR2 as YYNGEE. Losses at the gene ends were 2 bases for V and 5 bases for J; bases not matched to a gene: 11. The CDR3 DNA is TGTGCCAGCAGCGTGAAGACTAGCTGGATGGAAGATACGCAGTATTTT. The encoded protein is CASSVKTSWMEDTQYF.

The chain recombines TRBV7-2 with TRBJ2-7, with 7 bases identical to TRBD2. CDR3 length: 14 residues. The germline V gene encodes CDR1 SGHTA and CDR2 FQGNSA. J lost 6 bases, V lost 5 bases, and 10 bases had no gene match. The CDR3 reads CASSAQGGFFEQYF. DNA of the CDR3: TGTGCCAGCAGCGCTCAGGGAGGGTTCTTCGAGCAGTACTTC.

The V call is TRBV27, the J call TRBJ1-2; TRBD1 might be the D (5 bases). The CDR3 consists of 12 residues. CDR1 MNHEY and CDR2 SMNVEV come from the germline V gene (reference sequence). V gave up 6 bases and J gave up 5 bases, with 10 bases separating them. CDR3 residues: CASRGQLYGYTF. In DNA, the CDR3 is TGTGCCAGCAGGGGGCAGCTGTATGGCTACACCTTC.

This clone was detected only a few times. This rearrangement joins TRBV4-3 to TRBJ2-3; the match to TRBD2 covers 15 bases. Losses at the gene ends were 4 bases for V and 3 bases for J; bases not matched to a gene: 5. Germline V lookup: CDR1 LGHNA, CDR2 YSLEER. CDR3 length: 17 residues. Here the CDR3 reads CASSPGLAGGRTDTQYF. The CDR3 nucleotides read TGCGCCAGCAGCCCAGGACTAGCGGGAGGGCGTACAGATACGCAGTATTTT.

V is TRBV11-1 and J is TRBJ2-7; 9 nucleotides match TRBD1. V lost 5 bases, J lost 2 bases, and 7 bases stayed unmatched. This CDR3 has 15 amino acids. Germline V gene lookup returns CDR1 SGHAT and CDR2 FQDESV (reference sequence). CDR3 residues: CASSGRDRATYEQYF. CDR3 coding DNA: TGTGCCAGCAGCGGCCGGGACAGGGCTACCTACGAGCAGTACTTC.

The chain has TRBV19 and TRBJ2-5; 8 nucleotides match TRBD1. Germline CDR1 and CDR2: LNHDA and SQIVND (reference sequence). This CDR3 region has 13 residues. V gave up 6 bases and J gave up 5 bases; unmatched junction bases: 5. CDR3 coding DNA: TGTGCCAGTAGATCAGGGGGCGGGGAGACCCAGTACTTC. Translated: CASRSGGGETQYF.

The chain combines TRBV4-3 with TRBJ1-5; D might be TRBD1 (6 bases). V shed 1 base and J shed 7 bases, with 14 bases lying between them. This CDR3 contains 15 residues. Germline lookup yields CDR1 LGHNA and CDR2 YSLEER. The CDR3 DNA is TGCGCCAGCAGCCAAGTTTTCGGGGGGGCACAGCCCCAGCATTTT. Translation: CASSQVFGGAQPQHF.

Details on this clone: Relative to the germline gene, one junction end is altered; a read error may explain this. The rearrangement uses TRBV30 and TRBJ2-1; TRBD2 agrees at 8 bases. The germline CDR1 and CDR2 sequences are GTSNPN and SVGIG (reference sequence). The CDR3 has 14 residues. For the CDR3, the DNA is TGTGCCAGGAGGCGGGAGGACCCCTACAATGAGCAGTTCTTC. Amino acid sequence: CARRREDPYNEQFF.

This clone was counted once. V and J are TRBV30 and TRBJ2-2; D possibly corresponds to TRBD2 (6 bases). The V end lost 3 bases, the J end lost 0 bases, and 14 bases lay between the germline ends. The CDR3 contains 16 residues. Germline values: CDR1 GTSNPN, CDR2 SVGIG (reference sequence). CDR3 bases: TGTGCCTGGAGGGGGGGAAGCGGAACGAACACCGGGGAGCTGTTTTTT. It specifies CAWRGGSGTNTGELFF.

The rearrangement links TRBV5-4 to TRBJ2-7; TRBD1 aligns across 10 bases. Germline CDR1 and CDR2: SGHNT and YYREEE (reference sequence). The trim removed 2 bases at V and 4 bases at J, leaving 9 bases unmatched. The CDR3 totals 16 residues. The CDR3: CASSFHSRTGGYEQYF. CDR3 nucleotide sequence: TGTGCCAGCAGCTTTCACTCCCGGACAGGGGGATACGAGCAGTACTTC.

The V gene is TRBV5-4, the J gene TRBJ1-4; D might be TRBD1 (6 bases). The CDR3 covers 15 residues. CDR1 SGHNT and CDR2 YYREEE come from the germline V gene (reference sequence). V lost 4 bases, J lost 8 bases, and 18 bases lay in between. CDR3 in DNA: TGTGCCAGCAGCAACGGCGGGGGCAGCCTAGAAAAACTGTTTTTT. Translating it yields CASSNGGGSLEKLFF.

V gene TRBV19 combines with J gene TRBJ2-5, with 13 nucleotides matching TRBD2. V trimming: 1 base; J trimming: 1 base; junction bases outside the gene matches: 0. The CDR3 contains 16 residues. CDR1 LNHDA and CDR2 SQIVND come from the germline V gene (reference sequence). The CDR3 spells CASSIGTSGSQETQYF. The CDR3 nucleotides are TGTGCCAGTAGTATAGGGACTAGCGGGAGCCAAGAGACCCAGTACTTC.

The chain recombines TRBV27 with TRBJ2-1; D is uncertain. Germline lookup yields CDR1 MNHEY and CDR2 SMNVEV (reference sequence). CDR3 length: 14 amino acids. Trimming stripped 7 bases from V and 0 bases from J, with 10 bases between. CDR3 residues: CASTLRSSYNEQFF. CDR3 sequence (DNA): TGTGCCAGCACTTTGAGGAGCTCCTACAATGAGCAGTTCTTC.

This clone was picked up a small number of times. The chain joins TRBV29-1 to TRBJ1-2; possible D gene TRBD1, 5 bases. Germline V gene data show CDR1 as SQVTM and CDR2 as ANQGSEA. Between the trimmed V and J ends, which lost 0 bases and 3 bases, there was a span of 14 bases. CDR3 length: 15 residues. The CDR3 DNA follows: TGCAGCGTTGAAGACCGGGCCAGGGCCCACTATGGCTACACCTTC. Protein product: CSVEDRARAHYGYTF.

This chain joins TRBV19 and TRBJ2-7; 12 bases fit TRBD2. Trimming took 5 bases from V and 4 from J; bases not matched to a gene: 6. CDR3 length: 15 residues. Germline V gives CDR1 LNHDA, CDR2 SQIVND (reference sequence). In nucleotides, the CDR3 is TGTGCCAGTAGTCCAACTAGCGGGAGGCGATACGAGCAGTACTTC. Translated, it gives CASSPTSGRRYEQYF.

The chain has TRBV29-1 and TRBJ2-5; a possible D gene is TRBD1 (6 bases). Gene TRBJ2-7 matches the end of the DNA better, so the J call may be wrong. The length of the CDR3 is 14 residues. The germline V gene has CDR1 SQVTM and CDR2 ANQGSEA. Here the CDR3 DNA reads TGCAGCGTTGCGTTACAGGGTAAATCCTACGAGCAGTACTTC. It is translated as CSVALQGKSYEQYF.

Concerning this clone: Other DNA sequences of this sample code for an identical CDR3. The chain is built from TRBV7-2 and TRBJ1-1; unclear D gene. Germline V gene lookup returns CDR1 SGHTA and CDR2 FQGNSA. V was clipped by 1 base and J by 1 base, with 7 bases between them. The CDR3 is 14 amino acids. The CDR3 DNA is TGTGCCAGCAGCTTAGGAACGAGGAACACTGAAGCTTTCTTT. Encoded protein: CASSLGTRNTEAFF.

The chain recombines TRBV7-6 with TRBJ2-1, with 9 bases matching TRBD1. V trimming: 3 bases; J trimming: 4 bases; junction bases outside the gene matches: 4. From germline, CDR1 is SGHVS and CDR2 FNYEAQ. This CDR3 comprises 15 residues. The chain's CDR3 is CASSLSGQGYNEQFF. The CDR3 DNA is TGTGCCAGCAGCTTGTCAGGACAGGGGTACAATGAGCAGTTCTTC. The whole variable domain, remainder taken from reference TRBV7-6 and TRBJ2-1, is GAGVSQSPRYKVTKRGQDVALRCDPISGHVSLYWYRQALGQGPEFLTYFNYEAQQDKSGLPNDRFSAERPEGSISTLTIQRTEQRDSAMYRCASSLSGQGYNEQFFGPGTRLTVL.

V usage is TRBV2 and J usage is TRBJ2-5; 7 bases are a match to TRBD2. With 9 bases clipped from V and 4 bases from J, the junction kept 14 bases outside the gene matches. The CDR3 contains 15 residues. Per the germline V gene, CDR1 is SNHLY and CDR2 is FYNNEI. This chain's CDR3 is CARGGRGRARETQYF. CDR3 coding DNA: TGTGCCAGGGGAGGAAGAGGGAGGGCCCGAGAGACCCAGTACTTC.